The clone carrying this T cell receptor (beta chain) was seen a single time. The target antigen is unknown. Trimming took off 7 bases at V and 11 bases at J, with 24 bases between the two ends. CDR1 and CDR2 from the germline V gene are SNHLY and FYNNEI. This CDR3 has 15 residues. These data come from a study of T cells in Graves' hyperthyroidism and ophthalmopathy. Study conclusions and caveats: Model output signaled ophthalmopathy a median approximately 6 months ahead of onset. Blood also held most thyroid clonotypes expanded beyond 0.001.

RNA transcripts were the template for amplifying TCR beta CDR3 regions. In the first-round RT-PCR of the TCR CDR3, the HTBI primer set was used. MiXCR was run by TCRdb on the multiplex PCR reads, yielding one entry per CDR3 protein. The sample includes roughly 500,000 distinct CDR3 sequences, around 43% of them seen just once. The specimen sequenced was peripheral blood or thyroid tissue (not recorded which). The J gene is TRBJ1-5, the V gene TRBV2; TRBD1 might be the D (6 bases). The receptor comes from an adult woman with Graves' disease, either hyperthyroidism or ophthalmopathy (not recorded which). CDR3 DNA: TGTGCCAGCAAGCCCGACAGGCCCCAAAGAGAGACCCAGCATTTT. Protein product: CASKPDRPQRETQHF.